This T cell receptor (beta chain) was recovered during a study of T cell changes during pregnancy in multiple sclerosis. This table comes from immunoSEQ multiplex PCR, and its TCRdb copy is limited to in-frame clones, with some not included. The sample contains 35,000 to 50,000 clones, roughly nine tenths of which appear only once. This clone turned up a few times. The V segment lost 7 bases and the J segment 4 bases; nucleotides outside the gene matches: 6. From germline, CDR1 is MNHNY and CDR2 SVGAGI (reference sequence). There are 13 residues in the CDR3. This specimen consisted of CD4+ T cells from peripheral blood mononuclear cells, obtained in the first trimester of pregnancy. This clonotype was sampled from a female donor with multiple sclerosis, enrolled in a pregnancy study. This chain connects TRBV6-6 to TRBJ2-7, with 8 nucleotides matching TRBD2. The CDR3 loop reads CASTISGKYEQYF. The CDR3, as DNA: TGTGCCAGCACTATTAGCGGGAAATACGAGCAGTACTTC.